This TCR beta chain is from a study of blood T cell repertoires in COVID-19. Study-level information: Italy, Spain and the United States were the sources of the convalescent and acute COVID-19 samples. PBMCs, B-cell-depleted T cells, or T cells provided the cDNA or gDNA that made up the material.

Trimming removed 1 base from V and 3 bases from J; junction bases left unmatched: 14. The CDR3 is 19 amino acids. The germline V gene has CDR1 KGHSH and CDR2 LQKENI. This study enrolled people aged about 18 to 90 from 20 to 25 US geographic areas. Measured with immunoSEQ multiplex PCR; TCRdb has only the in-frame clones, and not every one. The data show roughly 400,000 clones, roughly 86% seen once. Sample: PBMCs or T cells enriched from blood (not recorded which). The sequence was collected from a woman in her 40s with acute COVID-19. The chain combines TRBV18 with TRBJ2-7; 11 nucleotides agree with TRBD2. The CDR3: CASSPQTLAGGDGNYEQYF. The CDR3, as DNA: TGTGCCAGCTCACCACAGACCCTAGCGGGGGGAGATGGAAACTACGAGCAGTACTTC.